These 20 T cell receptor beta chains originate from one sample sequenced in a study of Ad26.COV2.S vaccination and SARS-CoV-2 variants. Sequencing was performed with immunoSEQ multiplex PCR; in TCRdb, only in-frame clones are kept and a portion is missing. This sample carries roughly 700,000 clones, around 89% of them seen once, and the ten largest clones take roughly 1.5%. Treatment noted: around 19 received Ad26.COV2.S at low or high dose, single or two shots; 5 received placebo; per-sample allocation not given. Day 63 after the first vaccine or placebo injection was the time point for sampling. This specimen consisted of peripheral blood, obtained in a trial of Ad26.COV2.S vaccine versus placebo. The receptor set was obtained from a person between 18 and 60 years old who received the Ad26.COV2.S COVID-19 vaccine or a placebo.

In its sample, this clone was seen a few times. The chain joins TRBV21-1 to TRBJ2-7; TRBD1, the table's D call, lacks a check against the DNA. TRBV21-1 is noted as a pseudogene. The length of the CDR3 is 15 residues. The CDR3 DNA sequence: TGTGCCAGCAGCCCCCGACAGGGTGGTCGCTACGAGCAGTACTTC. Protein: CASSPRQGGRYEQYF.

The chain is built from TRBV7-7 and TRBJ2-2, with D perhaps matching TRBD2 (8 bases). V was pared by 5 bases and J by 7 bases, with 17 bases between. CDR3 length: 15 residues. Germline loops: CDR1 SSHAT, CDR2 FNYEAQ (reference sequence). CDR3 coding DNA: TGTGCCAGCAGCGCAGGGGGGACTAGAAACGGGGAGCTGTTTTTT. The encoded protein is CASSAGGTRNGELFF. Drawing the rest from reference TRBV7-7 and TRBJ2-2, the complete variable domain is GAGVSQSPRYKVTKRGQDVTLRCDPISSHATLYWYQQALGQGPEFLTYFNYEAQPDKSGLPSDRFSAERPEGSISTLTIQRTEQRDSAMYRCASSAGGTRNGELFFGEGSRLTVL.

Remarks on this clone: This sample includes further DNA sequences coding for the same CDR3. The genes are TRBV5-1 and TRBJ1-5; D unclear. Trimming removed 0 bases from V and 2 bases from J, with 6 bases in between. Germline V lookup: CDR1 SGHRS, CDR2 YFSETQ. The CDR3 is 14 amino acids. CDR3: CASSLGGGNQPQHF. CDR3 nucleotides: TGCGCCAGCAGCTTGGGGGGTGGCAATCAGCCCCAGCATTTT.

The V and J genes are TRBV30 and TRBJ1-2; the D is unclear. Trimming took 2 bases from V and 1 from J, leaving 8 bases between them. The CDR3 has 13 amino acids. The germline gives CDR1 GTSNPN, CDR2 SVGIG (reference sequence). CDR3 DNA: TGTGCCTGGAGTAAAGAATTTAACTATGGCTACACCTTC. This codes for CAWSKEFNYGYTF.

The chain uses TRBV2 and TRBJ1-3; a possible D gene is TRBD1 (5 bases). Germline assignment: CDR1 SNHLY and CDR2 FYNNEI. The CDR3 is made up of 18 amino acids. V lost 5 bases and J lost 0, with 20 bases in between. The CDR3 nucleotides read TGTGCCAGCAGTAAAACGGCCTCGACAGACCTCTCTGGAAACACCATATATTTT. Its translation is CASSKTASTDLSGNTIYF.

This sequence joins TRBV27 and TRBJ2-1; no definite D call. Germline V lookup: CDR1 MNHEY, CDR2 SMNVEV (reference sequence). V was trimmed by 5 bases and J by 7 bases, leaving 9 bases between them. CDR3 length: 12 residues. For the CDR3, the DNA is TGTGCCAGCAGTCCGGTCTATAATGAGCAGTTCTTC. Protein: CASSPVYNEQFF.

This rearrangement joins TRBV13 to TRBJ2-7, with 11 bases fitting TRBD2. The CDR3 totals 14 residues. Trimming took 5 bases from V and 2 from J; bases not matched to a gene: 2. Germline V gene lookup returns CDR1 PRHDT and CDR2 FYEKMQ (reference sequence). The CDR3 region has the DNA TGTGCCAGCAGCGCGACTAGCGGGACCTACGAGCAGTACTTC. It encodes CASSATSGTYEQYF.

The table lists this clone with a few counts. The J gene is TRBJ2-7, the V gene TRBV27; 8 bases are shared with TRBD1. Per the germline V gene, CDR1 is MNHEY and CDR2 is SMNVEV (reference sequence). The CDR3 length is 13 residues. With 5 bases clipped from V and 2 bases from J, the junction kept 2 bases outside the gene matches. The CDR3 region is CASSRTGPYEQYF. CDR3 bases: TGTGCCAGCAGTCGGACAGGGCCCTACGAGCAGTACTTC.

This clone has just one count. V usage is TRBV19 and J usage is TRBJ2-2, with D tentatively TRBD2 (6 bases). This CDR3 spans 15 amino acids. Trimming took 4 bases from V and 4 from J, leaving 13 bases between them. The germline CDR1 and CDR2 sequences are LNHDA and SQIVND (reference sequence). This chain's CDR3 is CASSSREFITGELFF. CDR3 nucleotide sequence: TGTGCCAGTAGTAGTCGGGAGTTTATCACCGGGGAGCTGTTTTTT.

This chain connects TRBV30 to TRBJ1-1; the D gene is possibly TRBD1 (5 bases). V dropped 4 bases and J dropped 3 bases, with 21 bases sitting between them. The CDR3 contains 16 residues. Germline assignment: CDR1 GTSNPN and CDR2 SVGIG (reference sequence). For the CDR3, the DNA is TGTGCCTGGACCCCCGGGGGGAGGGAGGCGTACACTGAAGCTTTCTTT. This encodes CAWTPGGREAYTEAFF. Drawing the rest from reference TRBV30 and TRBJ1-1, the complete variable domain is SQTIHQWPATLVQPVGSPLSLECTVEGTSNPNLYWYRQAAGRGLQLLFYSVGIGQISSEVPQNLSASRPQDRQFILSSKKLLLSDSGFYLCAWTPGGREAYTEAFFGQGTRLTVV.

The V gene is TRBV6-6, the J gene TRBJ1-4, with D maybe TRBD1 (5 bases). Germline V gene data show CDR1 as MNHNY and CDR2 as SVGAGI (reference sequence). Trimming left V 2 bases short and J 7 bases short, with 14 bases between. The CDR3 contains 15 residues. The chain's CDR3 is CASSYGSRGTEKLFF. In DNA, the CDR3 is TGTGCCAGCAGTTACGGGTCACGGGGGACTGAAAAACTGTTTTTT.

This clone was seen only a few times. J is TRBJ2-7 and V is TRBV6-5; D ambiguous. V shed 6 bases and J shed 9 bases, with 12 bases lying between them. The length of the CDR3 is 11 residues. CDR1 and CDR2 (germline): MNHEY, SVGAGI. The CDR3 region is CASRTSDAQYF. The CDR3 region has the DNA TGTGCCAGCAGGACGTCAGACGCGCAGTACTTC.

V gene TRBV2 combines with J gene TRBJ2-5; 7 bases match TRBD2. The V and J ends lost 7 bases and 5 bases, in that order; junction bases with no gene match: 7. The CDR3 consists of 13 residues. Germline V gene data show CDR1 as SNHLY and CDR2 as FYNNEI. For the CDR3, the DNA is TGTGCCAGCACCGGGACTACGGGGGAGACCCAGTACTTC. Translating gives CASTGTTGETQYF.

J is TRBJ1-6 and V is TRBV5-1; D is unclear. Germline V lookup: CDR1 SGHRS, CDR2 YFSETQ. V shed 2 bases and J shed 10 bases, with 16 bases lying between them. This CDR3 has 15 amino acids. DNA for the CDR3: TGCGCCAGCAGCTTCGTGGGAGGGTTGCAATCACCCCTCCACTTT. As protein: CASSFVGGLQSPLHF. The full variable domain, in which reference TRBV5-1 and TRBJ1-6 provide the parts outside the CDR3, is KAGVTQTPRYLIKTRGQQVTLSCSPISGHRSVSWYQQTPGQGLQFLFEYFSETQRNKGNFPGRFSGRQFSNSRSEMNVSTLELGDSALYLCASSFVGGLQSPLHFGNGTRLTVT.

V and J are TRBV25-1 and TRBJ1-5, with 8 bases lining up with TRBD1. Trimming took 4 bases from V and 0 from J; bases not matched to a gene: 11. This CDR3 is 18 amino acids long. Per germline, CDR1 MGHDK and CDR2 SYGVNS. The CDR3 region is CASSADRGDPSSNQPQHF. Written as DNA, the CDR3 is TGTGCCAGCAGTGCAGACAGGGGCGACCCTTCTAGCAATCAGCCCCAGCATTTT.

Turning to this clone: Other DNA sequences in the same sample also yield this CDR3. The V and J genes are TRBV5-4 and TRBJ2-7, with TRBD1 matching 8 bases. Germline V gene data show CDR1 as SGHNT and CDR2 as YYREEE (reference sequence). The V gene end was trimmed by 5 bases and the J gene end by 4 bases; junction bases not matched to a gene: 5. The CDR3 covers 13 residues. CDR3 loop: CASSFDRGYEQYF. DNA of the CDR3: TGTGCCAGCAGTTTTGACAGGGGATACGAGCAGTACTTC.

The chain carries TRBV2 and TRBJ2-1; D perhaps matches TRBD1 (6 bases). Germline CDR1 is SNHLY and CDR2 is FYNNEI. The CDR3 covers 14 residues. V was trimmed by 5 bases and J by 5 bases, leaving 13 bases between them. DNA for the CDR3: TGTGCCAGCAGTCAAGGGTACAGGGACAATGAGCAGTTCTTC. This encodes CASSQGYRDNEQFF.

The rearrangement links TRBV29-1 to TRBJ2-2, with D possibly being TRBD2 (5 bases). V gave up 7 bases and J gave up 3 bases, with 12 bases separating them. From germline, CDR1 is SQVTM and CDR2 ANQGSEA. The CDR3 covers 13 residues. This CDR3 is CSAIGRDTGELFF. CDR3 sequence (DNA): TGCAGCGCCATCGGGCGGGACACCGGGGAGCTGTTTTTT.

This clone was seen just once. The chain employs TRBV24-1 and TRBJ2-5; tentative D call: TRBD1 (5 bases). The germline CDR1 and CDR2 sequences are KGHDR and SFDVKD. The CDR3 is 14 residues long. With 4 bases removed from V and 2 bases from J, the gap between germline ends came to 10 bases. The CDR3 sequence: CATSELGAQETQYF. In DNA form, the CDR3 reads TGTGCCACCAGTGAATTAGGGGCGCAAGAGACCCAGTACTTC.

This chain links TRBV19 with TRBJ2-7; D is possibly TRBD1 (6 bases). CDR3 length: 14 amino acids. V lost 2 bases and J 2 bases, leaving 10 bases between the germline ends. CDR1 and CDR2 from the germline V gene are LNHDA and SQIVND (reference sequence). This CDR3 reads CASSIPGQTYEQYF. For the CDR3, the DNA is TGTGCCAGTAGTATACCTGGACAGACCTACGAGCAGTACTTC.